These T cell receptor beta chains were read from a single sample in a study of T cell responses to AZD1222 COVID-19 vaccine. The data were produced by immunoSEQ multiplex PCR, yet TCRdb's version contains in-frame clones alone and is incomplete. The repertoire includes more than 95,000 clones, over 90% of them detected once, and 4% to 5.5% sits in the top ten. The input for sequencing was peripheral blood, taken on day 0 of AZD1222 vaccination. Receptors originate from an adult in good health. Both conserved end residues are part of each CDR3. The D gene is left open where the match is weak.

V gene	D gene	J gene	CDR3 protein	CDR3 DNA
TRBV30	.	TRBJ1-4	CAWSAGRGGEKLFF	TGTGCCTGGAGTGCAGGCCGAGGGGGTGAAAAACTGTTTTTT
TRBV2	TRBD1	TRBJ2-7	CASRNTGGNEQYF	TGTGCCAGCAGAAATACAGGGGGAAACGAGCAGTACTTC
TRBV19	.	TRBJ1-5	CASSRAREGAQHF	TGTGCCAGTAGTAGGGCCCGGGAGGGCGCCCAGCATTTT
TRBV1	.	TRBJ2-1	CTSRGSYGVNEQFF	TGCACCAGCAGAGGATCGTACGGAGTCAATGAGCAGTTCTTC
TRBV19	TRBD2	TRBJ2-7	CASNPSGSFVSYEQYF	TGTGCCAGTAACCCTAGCGGAAGTTTTGTGTCCTACGAGCAGTACTTC
TRBV15	TRBD1	TRBJ2-7	CATSTAGGVLSYEQYF	TGTGCCACCAGCACCGCAGGGGGAGTCCTTTCCTACGAGCAGTACTTC
TRBV6-5	.	TRBJ2-4	CASSPLRDVKNIQYF	TGTGCCAGCAGTCCACTCCGGGACGTAAAAAACATTCAGTACTTC
TRBV28	TRBD1	TRBJ1-5	CASNRKGGGGQPQHF	TGTGCCAGCAACAGAAAAGGGGGCGGCGGTCAGCCCCAGCATTTT
TRBV5-1	.	TRBJ1-1	CASSLTGGGTEAFF	TGCGCCAGCAGCCTAACTGGAGGCGGCACTGAAGCTTTCTTT
TRBV6-5	.	TRBJ1-2	CASRVGQIYNYGYTF	TGTGCCAGCAGGGTAGGGCAGATCTATAACTATGGCTACACCTTC
TRBV29-1	TRBD1	TRBJ1-3	CSVAGQGTHSGNTIYF	TGCAGCGTGGCGGGACAGGGGACGCATTCCGGAAACACCATATATTTT
TRBV9	TRBD2	TRBJ2-1	CASSGWVAGYNEQFF	TGTGCCAGCAGCGGTTGGGTAGCGGGATACAATGAGCAGTTCTTC
TRBV18	.	TRBJ2-1	CASSPGTLAPSSYNEQFF	TGTGCCAGCTCACCGGGGACTCTAGCTCCATCCTCCTACAATGAGCAGTTCTTC
TRBV5-4	.	TRBJ2-7	CASSLGLDYEQYF	TGTGCCAGCAGCTTGGGACTAGACTACGAGCAGTACTTC
TRBV19	.	TRBJ2-7	CASSIGHDYEQYF	TGTGCCAGTAGTATAGGCCACGACTACGAGCAGTACTTC